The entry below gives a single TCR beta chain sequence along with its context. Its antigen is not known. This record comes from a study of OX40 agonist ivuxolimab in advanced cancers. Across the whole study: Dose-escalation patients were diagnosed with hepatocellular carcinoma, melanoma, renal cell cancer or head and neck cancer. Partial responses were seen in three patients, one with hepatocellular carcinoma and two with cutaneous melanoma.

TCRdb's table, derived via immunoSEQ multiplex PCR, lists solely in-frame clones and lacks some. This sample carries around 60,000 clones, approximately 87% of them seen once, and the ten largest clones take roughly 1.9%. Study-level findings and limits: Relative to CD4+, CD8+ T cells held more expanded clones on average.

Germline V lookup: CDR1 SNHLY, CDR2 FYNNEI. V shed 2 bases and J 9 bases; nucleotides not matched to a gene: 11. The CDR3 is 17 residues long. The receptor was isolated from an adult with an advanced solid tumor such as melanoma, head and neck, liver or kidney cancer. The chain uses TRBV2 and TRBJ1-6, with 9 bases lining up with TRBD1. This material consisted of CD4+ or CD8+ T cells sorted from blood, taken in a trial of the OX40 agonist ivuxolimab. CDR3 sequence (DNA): TGTGCCAGCAGTGAATCATGGGACAGGGTTAAGGTTTCACCCCTCCACTTT. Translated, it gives CASSESWDRVKVSPLHF.